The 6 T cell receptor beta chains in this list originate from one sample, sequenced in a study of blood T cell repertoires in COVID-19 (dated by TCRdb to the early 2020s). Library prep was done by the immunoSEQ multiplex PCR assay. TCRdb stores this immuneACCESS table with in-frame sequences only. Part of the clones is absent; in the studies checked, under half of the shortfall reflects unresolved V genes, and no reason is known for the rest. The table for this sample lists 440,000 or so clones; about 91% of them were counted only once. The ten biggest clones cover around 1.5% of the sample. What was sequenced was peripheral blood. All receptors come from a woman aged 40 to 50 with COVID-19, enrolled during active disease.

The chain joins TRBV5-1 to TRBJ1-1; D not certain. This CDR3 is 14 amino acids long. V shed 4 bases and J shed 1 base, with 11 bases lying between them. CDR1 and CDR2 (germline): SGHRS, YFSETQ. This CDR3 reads CASSETVSNTEAFF. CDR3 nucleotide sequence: TGCGCCAGCAGCGAAACAGTTTCGAACACTGAAGCTTTCTTT. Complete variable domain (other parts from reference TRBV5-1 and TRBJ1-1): KAGVTQTPRYLIKTRGQQVTLSCSPISGHRSVSWYQQTPGQGLQFLFEYFSETQRNKGNFPGRFSGRQFSNSRSEMNVSTLELGDSALYLCASSETVSNTEAFFGQGTRLTVV.

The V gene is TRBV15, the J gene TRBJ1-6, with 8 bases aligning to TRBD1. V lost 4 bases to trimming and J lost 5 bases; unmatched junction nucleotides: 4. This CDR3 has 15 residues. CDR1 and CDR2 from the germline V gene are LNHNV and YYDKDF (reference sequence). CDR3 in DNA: TGTGCCACCAGCACCCAGGGGGCTGATAATTCACCCCTCCACTTT. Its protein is CATSTQGADNSPLHF.

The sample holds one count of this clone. CDR3 nucleotide sequence: TGTGCCAGTAGTAAGGACTTCACAGATACGCAGTATTTT. It translates to CASSKDFTDTQYF. This chain links TRBV19 with TRBJ2-3; TRBD2 might be the D (5 bases). V dropped 4 bases and J dropped 2 bases, with 7 bases sitting between them. The CDR3 contains 13 residues. Germline V gene sequence: CDR1 LNHDA, CDR2 SQIVND (reference sequence).

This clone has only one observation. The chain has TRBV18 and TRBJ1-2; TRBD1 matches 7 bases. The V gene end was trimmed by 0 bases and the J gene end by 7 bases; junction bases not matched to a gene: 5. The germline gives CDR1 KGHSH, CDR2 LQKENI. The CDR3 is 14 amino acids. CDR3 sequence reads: CASSPPEQGTGYTF. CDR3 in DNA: TGTGCCAGCTCACCACCGGAACAGGGGACTGGCTACACCTTC.

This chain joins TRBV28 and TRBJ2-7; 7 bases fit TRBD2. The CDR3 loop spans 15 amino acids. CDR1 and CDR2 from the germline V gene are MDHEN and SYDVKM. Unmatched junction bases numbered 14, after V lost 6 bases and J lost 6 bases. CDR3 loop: CASRVEGRESIEQYF. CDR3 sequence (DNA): TGTGCCAGCAGGGTGGAGGGGAGGGAGTCCATCGAGCAGTACTTC.

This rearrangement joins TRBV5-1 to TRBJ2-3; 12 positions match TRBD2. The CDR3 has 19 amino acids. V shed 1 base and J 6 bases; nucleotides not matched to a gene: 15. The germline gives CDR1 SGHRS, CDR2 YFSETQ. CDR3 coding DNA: TGCGCCAGCAGCTTGATCGGGCTAGCGGGAGGGCCTGGAGGGGATACGCAGTATTTT. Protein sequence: CASSLIGLAGGPGGDTQYF.